This is a list of T cell receptor beta chains from one sample in a study of cytomegalovirus exposure and HLA in healthy donors. Profiling relied on immunoSEQ multiplex PCR, and the TCRdb table lists in-frame clones only, not all of them. The table has about 160,000 clones, about 80% seen once. The source material was PBMCs. These receptors were taken from a man aged 25 to 40 in good health and CMV-seronegative. CDR3s include the opening cysteine and the closing phenylalanine or tryptophan. Each record gives: V gene, clone size, D gene, CDR3 length, J gene, CDR3 protein, CDR3 DNA. A D gene is named only where the DNA matches it firmly. Where a row states a size, it is once, few, many or the class of an expanded clone; other rows omit it.

TRBV4-1	once	NA	17	TRBJ2-1	CASSQERAGYSYNEQFF	TGCGCCAGCAGCCAAGAAAGGGCGGGTTACTCCTACAATGAGCAGTTCTTC
TRBV27	NA	NA	15	TRBJ2-3	CASRSLAGRADTQYF	TGTGCCAGCAGGAGCTTGGCGGGCCGAGCGGATACGCAGTATTTT
TRBV13	NA	TRBD2	14	TRBJ2-1	CATPTSGTYNEQFF	TGTGCCACCCCGACTAGCGGGACCTACAATGAGCAGTTCTTC
TRBV7-2	NA	TRBD1	14	TRBJ1-2	CASSQGTGRRGYTF	TGTGCCAGCAGCCAAGGGACAGGGCGCAGGGGCTACACCTTC
TRBV11-3	NA	NA	15	TRBJ2-7	CASSLDPGGSYEQYF	TGTGCCAGCAGCTTAGATCCCGGGGGCTCCTACGAGCAGTACTTC
TRBV30	once	NA	15	TRBJ2-1	CAWSLAMSSYNEQFF	TGTGCCTGGAGTTTAGCGATGAGCTCCTACAATGAGCAGTTCTTC
TRBV5-1	NA	NA	13	TRBJ2-7	CASSRRHFYEQYF	TGCGCCAGCAGCCGTAGACACTTCTACGAGCAGTACTTC
TRBV29-1	NA	TRBD1	13	TRBJ2-5	CSVDLQGAREQYF	TGCAGCGTTGACTTACAGGGGGCTCGGGAGCAGTACTTC
TRBV10-2	NA	TRBD1	15	TRBJ1-2	CASSEWSTGAEGYTF	TGCGCCAGCAGTGAATGGTCAACAGGGGCTGAGGGCTACACCTTC
TRBV7-2	NA	NA	15	TRBJ1-5	CASSLAGLFNQPQHF	TGTGCCAGCAGCTTAGCGGGACTTTTCAATCAGCCCCAGCATTTT
TRBV5-4	NA	NA	13	TRBJ2-3	CASSLEELRTQYF	TGTGCCAGCAGCTTGGAGGAGCTACGGACGCAGTATTTT
TRBV11-3	few	NA	14	TRBJ2-3	CASSGGLSTDTQYF	TGTGCCAGCAGTGGGGGGTTAAGCACAGATACGCAGTATTTT
TRBV6-5	NA	NA	14	TRBJ1-6	CASTSDSYNSPLHF	TGTGCCAGCACCTCAGACTCCTATAATTCACCCCTCCACTTT
TRBV28	NA	NA	13	TRBJ1-1	CASSPTAYTEAFF	TGTGCCAGCAGTCCGACAGCGTACACTGAAGCTTTCTTT
TRBV7-3	once	TRBD2	19	TRBJ2-5	CASSLGRTSGGTGLETQYF	TGTGCCAGCAGCTTAGGGAGGACTAGCGGGGGCACCGGACTAGAGACCCAGTACTTC
TRBV30	NA	NA	11	TRBJ2-5	CAWSVSIVRYF	TGTGCCTGGAGTGTCTCAATAGTACGGTACTTC
TRBV6-1	NA	NA	13	TRBJ1-2	CASSEDRNYGYTF	TGTGCCAGCAGTGAAGACAGGAACTATGGCTACACCTTC
TRBV30	NA	NA	14	TRBJ2-1	CAWSVGGGAVRVFF	NA
TRBV15	NA	TRBD1	14	TRBJ2-7	CATSSDRGAYEQYF	TGTGCCACCAGCAGCGACAGGGGTGCCTACGAGCAGTACTTC
TRBV6-5	NA	TRBD2	13	TRBJ2-7	CASSKREGYEQYF	TGTGCCAGCAGTAAGAGGGAGGGTTACGAGCAGTACTTC
TRBV27	NA	TRBD2	15	TRBJ2-7	CASSLLATAGYEQYF	TGTGCCAGCAGTCTACTAGCGACCGCTGGCTACGAGCAGTACTTC
TRBV19	NA	NA	15	TRBJ2-1	CASSLSGSSYNEQFF	TGTGCCAGTAGTCTCAGCGGGTCCTCCTACAATGAGCAGTTCTTC
TRBV28	NA	TRBD1	15	TRBJ1-2	CASSRSDRDNYGYTF	TGTGCCAGCAGTCGGTCGGACAGGGATAACTATGGCTACACCTTC
TRBV30	NA	NA	14	TRBJ2-1	CAWSVRRGQSIEFF	TGTGCCTGGAGTGTAAGGAGGGGTCAGTCAATAGAGTTCTTC
TRBV2	NA	NA	11	TRBJ1-5	CASSPDSAQHF	TGTGCCAGCAGCCCCGACAGCGCCCAGCATTTT
TRBV5-4	NA	NA	13	TRBJ1-4	CASSLVLDEKLFF	TGTGCCAGCAGCTTGGTCTTAGATGAAAAACTGTTTTTT
TRBV2	NA	TRBD1	13	TRBJ2-1	CASRGTVNNEQFF	TGTGCCAGCAGGGGGACAGTAAACAATGAGCAGTTCTTC
TRBV30	few	TRBD1	15	TRBJ2-1	CAWSVRDRVRDEQFF	TGTGCCTGGAGTGTCCGGGACAGGGTGAGGGATGAGCAGTTCTTC
TRBV4-1	NA	NA	16	TRBJ2-1	CASSPSSAVADREQFF	TGCGCCAGCAGCCCGTCATCCGCCGTAGCGGACCGTGAGCAGTTCTTC
TRBV10-1	NA	NA	16	TRBJ1-3	CASSEREVPSGNTIYF	TGCGCCAGCAGTGAGCGGGAGGTGCCCTCTGGAAACACCATATATTTT
TRBV25-1	NA	NA	15	TRBJ1-1	CASSESRTVSTEAFF	TGTGCCAGCAGTGAATCGAGGACAGTCTCCACTGAAGCTTTCTTT
TRBV28	NA	TRBD1	15	TRBJ1-5	CASRTQGGSNQPQHF	TGTGCCAGCAGAACACAGGGGGGGAGCAATCAGCCCCAGCATTTT
TRBV18	few	NA	12	TRBJ1-1	CASSPGEAEAFF	TGTGCCAGCTCACCAGGGGAGGCTGAAGCTTTCTTT
TRBV10-3	NA	TRBD1	14	TRBJ2-4	CAISPGQGRSIQYF	TGTGCCATCAGCCCGGGACAGGGGAGGAGCATTCAGTACTTC
TRBV11-3	NA	NA	14	TRBJ2-1	CASKGEATRDEQFF	TGTGCCAGCAAGGGAGAGGCGACGAGGGATGAGCAGTTCTTC
TRBV7-2	few	TRBD2	14	TRBJ2-3	CASRRDYSTDTQYF	TGTGCCAGCAGGCGGGACTACTCCACAGATACGCAGTATTTT
TRBV5-6	NA	TRBD1	15	TRBJ1-6	CASSLAGTANSPLHF	TGTGCCAGCAGCTTGGCCGGGACAGCGAATTCACCCCTCCACTTT
TRBV9	NA	NA	15	TRBJ2-7	CASSVTVGGRYEQYF	TGTGCCAGCAGCGTCACGGTTGGCGGGCGTTACGAGCAGTACTTC
TRBV2	NA	TRBD1	15	TRBJ2-2	CASSADRANTGELFF	TGTGCCAGCAGCGCTGACAGGGCGAACACCGGGGAGCTGTTTTTT
TRBV7-8	NA	NA	16	TRBJ2-5	CASSLSRILFKETQYF	TGTGCCAGCAGCTTATCGCGTATCTTATTCAAAGAGACCCAGTACTTC
TRBV10-1	NA	TRBD1	14	TRBJ2-2	CASRGQEGTGELFF	TGCGCCAGCAGGGGACAGGAGGGAACCGGGGAGCTGTTTTTT
TRBV4-3	NA	NA	14	TRBJ2-3	CASSPLGGTDTQYF	TGCGCCAGCAGCCCGCTCGGGGGAACAGATACGCAGTATTTT
TRBV7-8	NA	TRBD2	16	TRBJ2-1	CASSLAAGGPNNEQFF	TGTGCCAGCAGCTTAGCAGCGGGAGGGCCTAACAATGAGCAGTTCTTC
TRBV28	NA	TRBD2	14	TRBJ2-1	CAVFGTSGDNEQFF	TGTGCCGTCTTCGGGACTAGCGGTGACAATGAGCAGTTCTTC
TRBV4-3	NA	NA	16	TRBJ2-2	CASSQEARANTGELFF	TGCGCCAGCAGCCAAGAGGCCAGGGCGAACACCGGGGAGCTGTTTTTT
TRBV19	few	NA	11	TRBJ1-2	CASRKAGGYTF	TGTGCCAGTAGGAAGGCGGGAGGCTACACCTTC
TRBV18	NA	NA	13	TRBJ1-1	CASSTGQNTEAFF	TGTGCCAGCTCAACAGGACAGAACACTGAAGCTTTCTTT
TRBV5-1	NA	NA	13	TRBJ1-1	CASSFSENTEAFF	TGCGCCAGCAGCTTTAGTGAGAACACTGAAGCTTTCTTT
TRBV4-1	NA	NA	12	TRBJ2-1	CASSHEEPEQFF	TGCGCCAGCAGCCATGAGGAGCCTGAGCAGTTCTTC
TRBV10-3	NA	TRBD1	19	TRBJ1-4	CAISAGTGRFEATNEKLFF	TGTGCCATCAGTGCGGGGACAGGAAGGTTTGAGGCAACTAATGAAAAACTGTTTTTT
TRBV7-8	NA	NA	14	TRBJ2-7	CASSLAGRVGEQYF	TGTGCCAGCAGCTTAGCCGGCAGGGTGGGCGAGCAGTACTTC
TRBV6-5	NA	TRBD2	15	TRBJ2-7	CASSYTSGGLYEQYF	TGTGCCAGCAGTTACACCAGCGGGGGGCTCTACGAGCAGTACTTC
TRBV2	NA	TRBD2	14	TRBJ2-7	CASSASSGASEQYF	TGTGCCAGCAGTGCGTCTAGCGGGGCCTCGGAGCAGTACTTC